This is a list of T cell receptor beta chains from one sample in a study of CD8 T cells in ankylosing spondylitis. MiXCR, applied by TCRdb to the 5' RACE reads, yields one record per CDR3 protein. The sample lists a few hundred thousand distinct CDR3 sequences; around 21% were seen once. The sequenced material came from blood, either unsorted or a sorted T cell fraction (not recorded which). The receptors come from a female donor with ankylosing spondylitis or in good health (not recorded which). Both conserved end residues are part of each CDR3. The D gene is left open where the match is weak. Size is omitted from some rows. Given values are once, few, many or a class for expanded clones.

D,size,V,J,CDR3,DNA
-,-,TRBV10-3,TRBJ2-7,CAISDSPGGSYEQYF,TGTGCCATCAGCGATTCCCCGGGCGGCTCCTACGAGCAGTACTTC
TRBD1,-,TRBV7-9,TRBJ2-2,CASSFGTDLTGELFF,TGTGCCAGCAGCTTCGGGACAGACCTTACCGGGGAGCTGTTTTTT
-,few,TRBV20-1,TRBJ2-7,CSARAPGPRSYEQYF,TGCAGTGCTAGAGCACCGGGACCGCGATCCTACGAGCAGTACTTC
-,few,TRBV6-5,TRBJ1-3,CASSYLADSSGNTIYF,TGTGCCAGCAGTTACCTTGCGGACAGCTCTGGAAACACCATATATTTT
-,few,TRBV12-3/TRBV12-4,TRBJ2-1,CASSSRDGASYNEQFF,TGTGCCAGCAGTTCTCGGGACGGGGCCTCCTACAATGAGCAGTTCTTC
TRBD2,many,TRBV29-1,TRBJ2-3,CSIPGTSGRVGTDTQYF,TGCAGCATTCCCGGGACTAGCGGGAGAGTGGGCACAGATACGCAGTATTTT
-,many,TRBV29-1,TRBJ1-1,CSHRAPNTEAFF,TGCAGCCACCGGGCACCGAACACTGAAGCTTTCTTT
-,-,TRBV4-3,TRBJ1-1,CASSRPGGLNTEAFF,TGCGCCAGCAGCCGGCCCGGGGGGCTGAACACTGAAGCTTTCTTT
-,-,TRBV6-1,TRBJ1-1,CASSTAGWGNTEAFF,TGTGCCAGCAGCACGGCAGGGTGGGGGAACACTGAAGCTTTCTTT
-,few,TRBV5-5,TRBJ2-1,CASSLETTYNEQFF,TGTGCCAGCAGCTTGGAGACAACATACAATGAGCAGTTCTTC
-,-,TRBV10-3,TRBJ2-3,CAISDRAVSTDTQYF,TGTGCCATCAGTGACCGGGCGGTTAGCACAGATACGCAGTATTTT
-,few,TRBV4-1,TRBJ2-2,CASSLVESTGELFF,TGCGCCAGCAGCCTGGTCGAATCCACCGGGGAGCTGTTTTTT
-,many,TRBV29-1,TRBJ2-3,CSVEEAGSDTQYF,TGCAGCGTTGAGGAAGCAGGATCAGATACGCAGTATTTT
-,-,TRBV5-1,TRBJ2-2,CASRGLLSGANTGELFF,TGCGCCAGCAGGGGCCTACTGAGCGGCGCGAACACCGGGGAGCTGTTTTTT
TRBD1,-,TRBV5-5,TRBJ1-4,CASSSLRGLNEKLFF,TGTGCCAGCAGCTCGCTCAGGGGGTTAAATGAAAAACTGTTTTTT
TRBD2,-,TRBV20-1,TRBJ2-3,CSGRLAPTDTQYF,TGCAGTGGCAGACTAGCGCCTACAGATACGCAGTATTTT
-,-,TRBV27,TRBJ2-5,CASGQIRGQETQYF,TGTGCCAGCGGACAGATCCGTGGCCAAGAGACCCAGTACTTC
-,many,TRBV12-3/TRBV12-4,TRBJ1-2,CASRRGSGGYTF,TGTGCCAGCAGGAGAGGGAGTGGTGGCTACACCTTC
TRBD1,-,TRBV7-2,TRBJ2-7,CASSVGTGSYEQYF,TGTGCCAGCAGCGTCGGGACAGGGTCCTACGAGCAGTACTTC
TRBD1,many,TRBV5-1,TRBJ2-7,CASSSRDRTYEQYF,TGCGCCAGCAGCTCCCGGGACAGAACCTACGAGCAGTACTTC
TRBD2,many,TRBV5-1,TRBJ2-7,CTSAGPTAYEQYF,TGCACCTCAGCGGGACCCACCGCCTACGAGCAGTACTTC
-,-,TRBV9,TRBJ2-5,CASSVAGLGTLGRQETQYF,TGTGCCAGCAGCGTAGCTGGACTCGGGACTTTAGGGCGACAAGAGACCCAGTACTTC
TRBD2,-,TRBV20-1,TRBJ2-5,CSASLTGLAVEETQYF,TGCAGTGCTAGCCTCACAGGACTAGCGGTAGAAGAGACCCAGTACTTC
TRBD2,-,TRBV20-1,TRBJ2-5,CSAQPSSGTRQETQYF,TGCAGTGCCCAACCCTCTAGCGGGACTAGGCAAGAGACCCAGTACTTC
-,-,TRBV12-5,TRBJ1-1,CASATSPGRGIPKNTEAFF,TGTGCTAGTGCCACCTCCCCGGGGAGGGGTATCCCCAAGAACACTGAAGCTTTCTTT
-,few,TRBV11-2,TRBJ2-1,CASSLEGSEGLYNEQFF,TGTGCCAGCAGCTTAGAGGGGAGTGAGGGGCTTTACAATGAGCAGTTCTTC
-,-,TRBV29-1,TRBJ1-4,CSVNQGREKLFF,TGCAGCGTAAACCAGGGCCGCGAAAAACTGTTTTTT
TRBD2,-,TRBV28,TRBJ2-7,CASSLGGFGEQYF,TGTGCCAGCAGCCTCGGGGGGTTCGGCGAGCAGTACTTC
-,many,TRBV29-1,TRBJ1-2,CSVEEGMGYTF,TGCAGCGTTGAAGAGGGGATGGGCTACACCTTC
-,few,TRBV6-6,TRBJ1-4,CASSVGGRNEKLFF,TGTGCCAGCTCAGTAGGGGGGAGAAATGAAAAACTGTTTTTT
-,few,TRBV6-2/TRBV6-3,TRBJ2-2,CASSTMHRDLFF,TGTGCCAGCAGTACGATGCACAGGGACCTGTTTTTT
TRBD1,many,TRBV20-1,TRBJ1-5,CSAADRGSNQPQHF,TGCAGTGCTGCGGACAGGGGCAGCAATCAGCCCCAGCATTTT
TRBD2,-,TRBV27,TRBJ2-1,CASSLSLAGGVNEQFF,TGTGCCAGCAGTCTATCCCTAGCGGGAGGAGTCAATGAGCAGTTCTTC
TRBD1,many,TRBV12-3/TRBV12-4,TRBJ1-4,CASSLAGTGDEKLFF,TGTGCCAGCAGTTTAGCGGGGACAGGGGATGAAAAACTGTTTTTT
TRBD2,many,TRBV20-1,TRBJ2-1,CSATGLAGVTEQFF,TGCAGTGCTACGGGACTAGCGGGAGTCACCGAGCAGTTCTTC
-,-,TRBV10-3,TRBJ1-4,CAISDGNPPGKLFF,TGTGCCATCAGTGATGGGAACCCCCCGGGGAAACTGTTTTTT
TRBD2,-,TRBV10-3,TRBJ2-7,CAISGAGPYEQYF,TGTGCCATCAGTGGAGCGGGGCCCTACGAGCAGTACTTC
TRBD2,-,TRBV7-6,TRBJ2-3,CASSLPTSGHLREDTQYF,TGTGCCAGCAGCTTACCGACTAGCGGCCATCTAAGGGAGGATACGCAGTATTTT
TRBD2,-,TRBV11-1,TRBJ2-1,CASSLRSGGGLAAYNEQFF,TGTGCCAGCAGCTTACGGTCAGGGGGCGGACTAGCGGCCTACAATGAGCAGTTCTTC
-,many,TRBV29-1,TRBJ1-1,CSVERQLNTEAFF,TGCAGCGTTGAAAGGCAGTTGAACACTGAAGCTTTCTTT
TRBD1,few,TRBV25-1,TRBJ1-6,CASSPRTGHSYNSPLHF,TGTGCCAGCAGTCCCCGGACAGGGCACTCCTATAATTCACCCCTCCACTTT
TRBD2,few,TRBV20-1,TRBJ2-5,CSALTSGGETQYF,TGCAGTGCCCTGACTAGCGGGGGAGAGACCCAGTACTTC
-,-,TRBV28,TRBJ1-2,CASSRSYTGFYGYTF,TGTGCCAGCAGCCGTTCTTATACAGGGTTTTATGGCTACACCTTC
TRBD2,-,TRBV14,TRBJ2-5,CASSQRLARETQYF,TGTGCCAGCAGCCAACGACTAGCGAGAGAGACCCAGTACTTC
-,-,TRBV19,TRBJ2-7,CASGSPGHLSYEQYF,TGTGCCAGTGGTTCTCCGGGACACCTCTCCTACGAGCAGTACTTC
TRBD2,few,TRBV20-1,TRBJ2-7,CSARRAGVGTDEQYF,TGCAGTGCTAGACGAGCGGGAGTAGGCACGGACGAGCAGTACTTC
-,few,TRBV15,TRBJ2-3,CATSRRQRADTQYF,TGTGCCACCAGCAGAAGACAGAGGGCAGATACGCAGTATTTT
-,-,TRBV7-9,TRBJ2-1,CASSFLALGREQFF,TGTGCCAGCAGCTTCCTCGCACTCGGACGGGAGCAGTTCTTC
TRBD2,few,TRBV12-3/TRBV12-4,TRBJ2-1,CASSDASGREQFF,TGTGCCAGCAGCGATGCTAGCGGTAGGGAGCAGTTCTTC
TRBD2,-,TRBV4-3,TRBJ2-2,CASSQEFRAGAIGELFF,TGCGCCAGCAGCCAAGAATTTAGGGCGGGAGCAATCGGGGAGCTGTTTTTT
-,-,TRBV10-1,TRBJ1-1,CASRMSINTEAFF,TGCGCCAGCCGGATGAGCATAAACACTGAAGCTTTCTTT
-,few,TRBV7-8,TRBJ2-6,CASRFTGPTSGANVLTF,TGTGCCAGCAGGTTTACAGGACCGACGTCTGGGGCCAACGTCCTGACTTTC
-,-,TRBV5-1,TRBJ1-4,CASSLLSQNEKLFF,TGCGCCAGCAGCTTGTTGTCCCAAAATGAAAAACTGTTTTTT
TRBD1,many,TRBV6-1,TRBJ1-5,CASSPFTGGGQPQHF,TGTGCCAGCAGTCCCTTCACAGGGGGCGGGCAGCCCCAGCATTTT
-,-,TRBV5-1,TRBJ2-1,CASSLEPVSDEQFF,TGCGCCAGCAGCTTGGAACCAGTCTCGGATGAGCAGTTCTTC
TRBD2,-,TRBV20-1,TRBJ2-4,CSAGLAGGSKNIQYF,TGCAGTGCTGGGCTAGCGGGAGGTTCCAAAAACATTCAGTACTTC
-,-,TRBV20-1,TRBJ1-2,CSARSSGYGYTF,TGCAGTGCTAGATCTTCAGGGTACGGCTACACCTTC
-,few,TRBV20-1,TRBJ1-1,CSATRGVTEAFF,TGCAGTGCTACCCGGGGGGTAACTGAAGCTTTCTTT
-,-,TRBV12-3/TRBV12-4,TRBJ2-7,CASSLAPGVGYEQYF,TGTGCCAGCAGTTTAGCGCCCGGAGTGGGCTACGAGCAGTACTTC